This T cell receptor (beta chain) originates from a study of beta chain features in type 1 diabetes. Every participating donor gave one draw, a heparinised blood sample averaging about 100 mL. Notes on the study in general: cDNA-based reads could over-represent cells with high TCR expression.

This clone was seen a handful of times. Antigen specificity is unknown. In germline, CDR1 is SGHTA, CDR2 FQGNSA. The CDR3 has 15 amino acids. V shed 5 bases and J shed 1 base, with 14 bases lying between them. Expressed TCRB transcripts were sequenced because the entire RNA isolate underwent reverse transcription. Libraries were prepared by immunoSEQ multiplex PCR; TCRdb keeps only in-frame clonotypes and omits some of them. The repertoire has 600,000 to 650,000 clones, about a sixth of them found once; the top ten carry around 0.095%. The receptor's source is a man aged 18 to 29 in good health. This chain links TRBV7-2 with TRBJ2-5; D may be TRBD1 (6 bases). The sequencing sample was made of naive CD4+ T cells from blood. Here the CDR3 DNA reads TGTGCCAGCAGCACAAGACAGGTCATCCAAGAGACCCAGTACTTC. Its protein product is CASSTRQVIQETQYF.